This TCR beta chain was profiled in a study of blood T cell repertoires in COVID-19. Study as a whole: The samples span acute and convalescent COVID-19 from the United States, Italy and Spain.

After removal of 3 bases from V and 7 bases from J, the junction contained 7 bases not matched to a gene. Looked up from germline, CDR1 is SGHRS and CDR2 is YFSETQ. This CDR3 region has 15 residues. Here immunoSEQ multiplex PCR was the method, and the copy in TCRdb shows in-frame clones only, minus some. The sample has 450,000 or so clones, roughly 89% seen once. The sequenced sample consisted of peripheral blood. The V and J genes are TRBV5-1 and TRBJ1-2; 12 bases are shared with TRBD1. The TCR originated in a man aged 18 to 29 with COVID-19, enrolled during active disease. CDR3 DNA: TGCGCCAGCAGCTCCATTGGGACAGGGGGCTCTGGCTACACCTTC. The encoded protein is CASSSIGTGGSGYTF. The entire variable domain, with the rest obtained from reference TRBV5-1 and TRBJ1-2, is as follows: KAGVTQTPRYLIKTRGQQVTLSCSPISGHRSVSWYQQTPGQGLQFLFEYFSETQRNKGNFPGRFSGRQFSNSRSEMNVSTLELGDSALYLCASSSIGTGGSGYTFGSGTRLTVV.